This T cell receptor beta chain was captured in a study of blood T cells in healthy people across ages. Aged roughly 6 to 90, donors were systemically healthy Caucasians from Russia. For every donor, a draw yielded 8.5 to 10 milliliters of peripheral blood. Findings of the study overall: Diversity figures derived from one million T cells were judged to underestimate the true value.

The second PCR ran about 6 to 12 cycles with a sample-barcoded 5' primer and J-beta primers. TCRdb called the 5' RACE reads again in MiXCR, with one record for every CDR3 protein. The sample shows about 1.1 million distinct CDR3 sequences, around two fifths of them seen only once. The CDR3 loop spans 14 amino acids. Per the germline V gene, CDR1 is SGHKS and CDR2 is YYEKEE (reference sequence). Concerning this clonotype itself: Antigen unknown. At one boundary the junction diverges from the germline segment, which might be a read error.

The TCR comes from a man between 18 and 35 years old in good health. The chain links TRBV5-5 to TRBJ1-1; D gene ambiguous. Sequencing was performed on blood. The CDR3 bases are TGTGCCAGCACCTTGGGCCTGACGGGCACTGAAGCTTTCTTT. It codes for CASTLGLTGTEAFF.